This T cell receptor beta chain comes out of a study of cytomegalovirus exposure and HLA in healthy donors. The CDR3 length is 15 residues. The ends were cut back, 0 bases at V and 1 base at J, with 9 bases in the middle. CDR1 and CDR2 (germline): MNHEY, SVGAGI. Repertoires were generated with immunoSEQ multiplex PCR, while TCRdb's copy carries only in-frame clones and drops some. Of 220,000 or so clones in the sample, roughly 84% were seen once. What was sequenced was PBMCs. The chain employs TRBV6-5 and TRBJ1-2; TRBD1 might be the D (5 bases). The clonotype originates from a woman in her twenties or thirties in good health and CMV-seropositive. The DNA of the CDR3 is TGTGCCAGCAGTTACTCGGGGGGTATTAACTATGGCTACACCTTC. Its translation: CASSYSGGINYGYTF.